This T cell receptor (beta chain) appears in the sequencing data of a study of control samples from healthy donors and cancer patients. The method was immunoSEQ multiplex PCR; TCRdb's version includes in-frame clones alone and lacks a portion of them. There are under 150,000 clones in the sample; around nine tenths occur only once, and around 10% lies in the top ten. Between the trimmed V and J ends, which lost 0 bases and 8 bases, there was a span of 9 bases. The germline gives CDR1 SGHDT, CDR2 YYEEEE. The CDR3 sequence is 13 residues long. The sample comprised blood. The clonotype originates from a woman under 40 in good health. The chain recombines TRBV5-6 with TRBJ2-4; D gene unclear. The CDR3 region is CASSLGHWDIQYF. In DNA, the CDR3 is TGTGCCAGCAGCTTGGGACATTGGGACATTCAGTACTTC.